This T cell receptor (beta chain) is from a study of vaccination and CD4 T cells after COVID-19. The CDR3 contains 14 residues. Germline CDR1 SNHLY, CDR2 FYNNEI. Trimming left V 6 bases short and J 3 bases short, with 13 bases between. This clonotype was counted once. The target antigen is unknown. The treatment here: roughly 11-day PBMC culture with coronavirus spike peptide pools or control peptides (ViraFEST assay). Prior to the COVID-19 pandemic (2011-2018), the unexposed donor's CD4+ T cells were collected. IL-2 (around 9 IU/ml) and peptide pools (roughly 10 ug/ml) were added to cultures of approximately 2 million PBMCs per well. Cells permitting, SARS-CoV-2 S/N served as probes for unexposed-donor CD4+ T cells, and four cold-coronavirus spikes did too. Sequenced with the Oncomine TCR Beta short-read assay was DNA taken from cultured CD4+ T cells. Using its own MiXCR run on the PCR reads, TCRdb lists one record per CDR3 protein. The sample lists 7,000 to 10,000 distinct CDR3 sequences; around half were seen once.

Sequences were obtained from CD4+ T cells from blood, cultured in vitro. The source is a human donor in good health. This chain connects TRBV2 to TRBJ2-3, with unresolved D. The CDR3 loop is CASSDIVGTDTQYF. Here the CDR3 DNA reads TGTGCCAGCAGCGACATAGTGGGGACAGATACGCAGTATTTT.